Below are 32 T cell receptor beta chains sequenced from a single sample in a study of identical twins (dated by TCRdb to the mid-2010s). Library preparation employed 5' RACE. TCRdb shows the sequencer as Illumina HiSeq 2000. Clones were called with MiXCR by TCRdb after fastp trimmed the public reads at Q25, and only in-frame beta chains were retained. Under each unique CDR3 protein, matching rows form one entry showing the most common genes and DNA. The sample has roughly 230,000 distinct CDR3 sequences on record, about 8% of them singletons. The ten largest clones take up 2.5% to 3.5% of the sample. These data are also associated with another study on yellow fever vaccine responses in identical twins.

Source material: CD8+ T cells sorted from blood. All receptors derive from a woman aged 18-29 years in good health.

This chain connects TRBV6-5 to TRBJ2-7; no reliable D call. The CDR3 length is 15 residues. CDR1 and CDR2 from the germline V gene are MNHEY and SVGAGI. V was pared by 2 bases and J by 1 base, with 12 bases between. The CDR3 region is CASSYGRARSYEQYF. The DNA of the CDR3 is TGTGCCAGCAGTTACGGCCGGGCGAGGTCCTACGAGCAGTACTTC.

There are a few counts of this clonotype. This chain uses TRBV7-9 with TRBJ2-7; 7 bases are shared with TRBD1. This CDR3 has 14 residues. Trimming cost V 5 bases and J 6 bases; bases outside gene matches: 10. Per germline, CDR1 SEHNR and CDR2 FQNEAQ (reference sequence). This CDR3 reads CASSLPSDRFEQYF. The CDR3 DNA reads as TGTGCCAGCAGCCTGCCCTCGGACAGGTTCGAGCAGTACTTC.

This chain uses TRBV20-1 with TRBJ2-7; D is possibly TRBD2 (6 bases). This CDR3 region has 15 residues. Germline assignment: CDR1 DFQATT and CDR2 SNEGSKA (reference sequence). Trimming left V 0 bases short and J 6 bases short, with 18 bases between. The CDR3 loop is CSARDLSGEALEQYF. CDR3 coding DNA: TGCAGTGCTAGAGATTTGTCGGGAGAGGCTCTCGAGCAGTACTTC.

In this sample, this clonotype turned up a few times. The genes are TRBV24-1 and TRBJ2-5; D possibly matches TRBD1 or TRBD2 (6 bases each). Trimming left V 7 bases short and J 5 bases short, with 13 bases between. The CDR3 runs to 13 residues. The V gene's germline CDR1 is KGHDR and CDR2 SFDVKD. CDR3 region: CATRETGRETQYF. The CDR3 coding sequence is TGTGCCACCAGGGAAACAGGGAGGGAGACCCAGTACTTC.

This clonotype was recorded many times. The chain is built from TRBV4-3 and TRBJ2-1; D is undetermined. The CDR3 sequence is 16 residues long. Germline lookup yields CDR1 LGHNA and CDR2 YSLEER. Trimming removed 0 bases from V and 0 bases from J, with 9 bases in between. The CDR3 loop is CASSQERGSSYNEQFF. CDR3 bases: TGCGCCAGCAGCCAAGAGAGAGGCAGCTCCTACAATGAGCAGTTCTTC.

There are many counts of this clonotype. The rearrangement links TRBV29-1 to TRBJ1-4; 8 bases are a match to TRBD1. The CDR3 covers 14 residues. V shed 2 bases, J shed 8 bases, and the junction held 7 bases outside the gene matches. Per the germline V gene, CDR1 is SQVTM and CDR2 is ANQGSEA. DNA of the CDR3: TGCAGCGTTGAATTCCCCGGACAGGGCGAAAAACTGTTTTTT. Its protein is CSVEFPGQGEKLFF.

DNA for the CDR3: TGTGCCAGCAGTACCGGGACAGAGAACAATGAGCAGTTCTTC. This gives the protein CASSTGTENNEQFF. The chain uses TRBV27 and TRBJ2-1, with 7 positions matching TRBD1. J was trimmed by 5 bases and V by 5 bases; bases with no gene match: 6. The germline V gene encodes CDR1 MNHEY and CDR2 SMNVEV (reference sequence). The CDR3 runs 14 residues.

The chain is built from TRBV24-1 and TRBJ2-3; D not certain. Germline values: CDR1 KGHDR, CDR2 SFDVKD. V lost 4 bases and J lost 0, with 7 bases in between. The CDR3 contains 14 residues. CDR3 sequence (DNA): TGTGCCACCAGTGACAGGTTTAGCACAGATACGCAGTATTTT. Translation: CATSDRFSTDTQYF.

V usage is TRBV24-1 and J usage is TRBJ2-3, with D tentatively TRBD2 (5 bases). Trimming cost V 0 bases and J 1 base, with 13 bases left between them. CDR3 length: 17 amino acids. The V gene's germline CDR1 is KGHDR and CDR2 SFDVKD. DNA of the CDR3: TGTGCCACCAGTGATTTGCAACCGGGGTTGGGCACAGATACGCAGTATTTT. The encoded protein is CATSDLQPGLGTDTQYF.

This clonotype showed up just a few times. The rearrangement links TRBV27 to TRBJ2-3; D call uncertain. The length of the CDR3 is 14 residues. V dropped 8 bases and J dropped 0 bases, with 12 bases sitting between them. The germline gives CDR1 MNHEY, CDR2 SMNVEV (reference sequence). The DNA for the CDR3 is TGTGCCAGCCAGTCCTATATGAGCACAGATACGCAGTATTTT. The encoded protein is CASQSYMSTDTQYF.

The sample holds a few counts of this clonotype. The chain couples TRBV7-2 to TRBJ2-1; possible D gene TRBD2, 6 bases. CDR1 SGHTA and CDR2 FQGNSA come from the germline V gene. The V end lost 1 base, the J end lost 10 bases, and 11 bases lay between the germline ends. The CDR3 sequence is 13 residues long. The CDR3 DNA follows: TGTGCCAGCAGCTTAGAGGAGGGTGGCGAGCAGTTCTTC. Protein sequence: CASSLEEGGEQFF.

This clonotype was seen more than once but under ten times. The V and J genes are TRBV11-2 and TRBJ2-5, with D perhaps matching TRBD1 or TRBD2 (5 bases each). Per the germline V gene, CDR1 is SGHAT and CDR2 is FQNNGV. Deletions cut 5 bases from V and 4 bases from J, with 23 bases between. CDR3 length: 17 residues. Written as DNA, the CDR3 is TGTGCCAGCAGCCAGAGCCGACTTTACCGGGACCCAGAGACCCAGTACTTC. It is translated as CASSQSRLYRDPETQYF.

For the CDR3, the DNA is TGCAGTGCTAGAGCCCGGACAGGGGGCCCCTCCGGGGAGCTGTTTTTT. This codes for CSARARTGGPSGELFF. The chain uses TRBV20-1 and TRBJ2-2; 11 bases line up with TRBD1. This CDR3 is built from 16 residues. CDR1 is DFQATT, CDR2 SNEGSKA, per germline (reference sequence). The ends lost 1 base at V and 6 bases at J; junction bases unmatched: 7.

The table lists this clonotype with a few counts. The V gene is TRBV27, the J gene TRBJ2-1; no clear D. Germline V CDR1 and CDR2: MNHEY, SMNVEV (reference sequence). The CDR3 totals 16 residues. Trimming removed 5 bases at V and 3 bases at J, with 17 bases between. CDR3 nucleotides: TGTGCCAGCAGTGCCCCCCCGGCTGCGCACTACAATGAGCAGTTCTTC. Translating it yields CASSAPPAAHYNEQFF.

This clonotype was observed at least ten times. V gene TRBV9 combines with J gene TRBJ2-5; 9 bases match TRBD1. This CDR3 region has 15 residues. With V trimmed by 2 bases and J by 5 bases, 7 bases remained unmatched. Germline V gene data show CDR1 as SGDLS and CDR2 as YYNGEE. CDR3 nucleotides: TGTGCCAGCAGCGTGGGACAGGGCGACCTGGAGACCCAGTACTTC. It encodes CASSVGQGDLETQYF.

There are a few counts of this clonotype. V is TRBV7-9 and J is TRBJ2-5; D not resolved. Looked up from germline, CDR1 is SEHNR and CDR2 is FQNEAQ (reference sequence). Trimming pared 3 bases from V and 2 bases from J, leaving 19 bases between. The CDR3 length is 17 residues. The CDR3 protein is CASSLIGVGPVQETQYF. In DNA, the CDR3 is TGTGCCAGCAGCTTGATTGGGGTGGGCCCGGTGCAAGAGACCCAGTACTTC.

This clonotype was detected many times. This chain links TRBV29-1 with TRBJ2-1; D is possibly TRBD1 (5 bases). Germline assignment: CDR1 SQVTM and CDR2 ANQGSEA. CDR3 size: 14 residues. Trimming took 1 base from V and 8 from J, leaving 15 bases between them. Here the CDR3 DNA reads TGCAGCGTTGAAGTTGGGCAGGGCGACGATGAGCAGTTCTTC. As protein: CSVEVGQGDDEQFF.

The table lists this clonotype with a few counts. The chain combines TRBV5-6 with TRBJ2-7; 9 positions match TRBD1. V was clipped by 0 bases and J by 5 bases; unmatched bases: 9. Germline V CDR1 and CDR2: SGHDT, YYEEEE. CDR3 length equals 16 residues. CDR3 in DNA: TGTGCCAGCAGCTTGGTAACCGGGACAGGGCACCACGAGCAGTACTTC. This translates into CASSLVTGTGHHEQYF.

At least ten counts were recorded for this clonotype. V is TRBV4-1 and J is TRBJ2-5; a possible D gene is TRBD1 (6 bases). The CDR3 has 13 amino acids. Trimming removed 1 base from V and 5 bases from J, with 8 bases in between. Germline CDR1 is MGHRA and CDR2 is YSYEKL. CDR3 nucleotide sequence: TGCGCCAGCAGCCAAGTAACAGGGGAGACCCAGTACTTC. It translates to CASSQVTGETQYF.

In its sample, this clonotype was seen many times. V and J are TRBV7-9 and TRBJ2-6; D is uncertain. Germline-derived CDR1 and CDR2 are SEHNR and FQNEAQ (reference sequence). Trimming shortened V by 5 bases and J by 1 base, and 6 bases separated the two germline ends. This CDR3 spans 14 amino acids. DNA of the CDR3: TGTGCCAGCAGCCCCAAATCTGGGGCCAACGTCCTGACTTTC. Translating it yields CASSPKSGANVLTF.

The table lists this clonotype with a few counts. Here the CDR3 reads CSVTTMNTEAFF. The DNA of the CDR3 is TGCAGCGTTACTACAATGAACACTGAAGCTTTCTTT. The J gene is TRBJ1-1, the V gene TRBV29-1; D not resolved. The germline V gene has CDR1 SQVTM and CDR2 ANQGSEA. Trimming stripped 5 bases from V and 0 bases from J, with 7 bases between. The length of the CDR3 is 12 residues.

Many counts were recorded for this clonotype. V and J are TRBV20-1 and TRBJ2-3; D perhaps matches TRBD2 (5 bases). Germline V gives CDR1 DFQATT, CDR2 SNEGSKA (reference sequence). The ends were cut back, 6 bases at V and 6 bases at J, with 19 bases in the middle. CDR3 size: 14 residues. CDR3 sequence (DNA): TGCAGTGCCCGCTGGGTCCGGGAAGCGGATACGCAGTATTTT. Translation gives CSARWVREADTQYF.

This clonotype occurred a few times. V usage is TRBV12-5 and J usage is TRBJ2-7; 7 bases are shared with TRBD2. Germline V gene lookup returns CDR1 LGHNT and CDR2 FRNRAP. This CDR3 comprises 18 residues. The ends lost 1 base at V and 3 bases at J; junction bases unmatched: 15. Here the CDR3 DNA reads TGTGCTAGTGGTTTGGGACACGCTGGGGCGGGAGCTTACTACGAGCAGTACTTC. Its translation: CASGLGHAGAGAYYEQYF.

This clonotype was detected only a few times. The chain links TRBV20-1 to TRBJ2-2, with D maybe TRBD1 (6 bases). There are 15 residues in the CDR3. The V end was cut by 0 bases, the J end by 0 bases, with 8 bases between. Germline CDR1 and CDR2: DFQATT and SNEGSKA (reference sequence). The CDR3 protein is CSARDGTTNTGELFF. Here the CDR3 DNA reads TGCAGTGCTAGAGATGGGACAACGAACACCGGGGAGCTGTTTTTT.

This clonotype has a single count. The chain carries TRBV11-1 and TRBJ1-5; no definite D call. CDR3 length: 13 residues. The ends were cut back, 4 bases at V and 5 bases at J, with 9 bases in the middle. The germline V gene encodes CDR1 SGHAT and CDR2 FQDESV (reference sequence). The CDR3 region has the DNA TGTGCCAGCAGCTCGGACTTTTATCAGCCCCAGCATTTT. Encoded protein: CASSSDFYQPQHF.

In this sample, this clonotype turned up a few times. The chain links TRBV15 to TRBJ2-7; no definite D call. The germline V gene encodes CDR1 LNHNV and CDR2 YYDKDF (reference sequence). This CDR3 spans 16 amino acids. The V end lost 1 base, the J end lost 0 bases, and 13 bases lay between the germline ends. CDR3 in amino acids: CATSRGRGSPSYEQYF. The CDR3 bases are TGTGCCACCAGCAGAGGAAGAGGCAGCCCCTCCTACGAGCAGTACTTC.

A single count supports this clonotype. This rearrangement joins TRBV28 to TRBJ1-1; a weak D match, TRBD1 (5 bases). Deletions cut 2 bases from V and 0 bases from J, with 19 bases between. CDR1 is MDHEN and CDR2 is SYDVKM in the germline V gene. This CDR3 has 18 amino acids. Here the CDR3 DNA reads TGTGCCAGCAGTTTAGACCCGGGGGTTGGGATACTGAACACTGAAGCTTTCTTT. It codes for CASSLDPGVGILNTEAFF.

V usage is TRBV9 and J usage is TRBJ2-5, with D possibly TRBD2 on 6 matching bases. This CDR3 has 15 amino acids. V lost 4 bases, J lost 5 bases, and 18 bases lay in between. Germline V lookup: CDR1 SGDLS, CDR2 YYNGEE. The CDR3 reads CASSPPLSGDETQYF. CDR3 nucleotide sequence: TGTGCCAGCAGCCCTCCTTTATCGGGGGATGAGACCCAGTACTTC.

This clonotype appeared a few times. The V gene is TRBV7-6, the J gene TRBJ2-7, with 8 bases aligning to TRBD2. Germline V gives CDR1 SGHVS, CDR2 FNYEAQ. Trimming removed 6 bases from V and 1 base from J; junction bases left unmatched: 11. This CDR3 has 16 amino acids. CDR3 loop: CASSPKGGLASYEQYF. CDR3 coding DNA: TGTGCCAGCAGTCCCAAGGGCGGACTAGCATCCTACGAGCAGTACTTC. Drawing the rest from reference TRBV7-6 and TRBJ2-7, the complete variable domain is GAGVSQSPRYKVTKRGQDVALRCDPISGHVSLYWYRQALGQGPEFLTYFNYEAQQDKSGLPNDRFSAERPEGSISTLTIQRTEQRDSAMYRCASSPKGGLASYEQYFGPGTRLTVT.

This sequence joins TRBV7-9 and TRBJ2-2; 10 nucleotides line up with TRBD2. The CDR3 sequence is 16 residues long. Germline CDR1 SEHNR, CDR2 FQNEAQ (reference sequence). V was clipped by 5 bases and J by 1 base; unmatched bases: 4. CDR3 amino acids: CASSPWTSGNTGELFF. Here the CDR3 DNA reads TGTGCCAGCAGCCCATGGACTAGCGGGAACACCGGGGAGCTGTTTTTT.

This clonotype has ten or more counts. This chain connects TRBV20-1 to TRBJ2-1, with D possibly TRBD2 on 5 matching bases. Trimming cost V 0 bases and J 6 bases, with 9 bases left between them. CDR3 length equals 13 residues. CDR1 and CDR2 from the germline V gene are DFQATT and SNEGSKA (reference sequence). The CDR3 nucleotides read TGCAGTGCTAGAGATGGGCTAGCCAATGAGCAGTTCTTC. This gives the protein CSARDGLANEQFF.

At least ten counts were recorded for this clonotype. The chain is built from TRBV6-5 and TRBJ2-5; D is undetermined. Germline assignment: CDR1 MNHEY and CDR2 SVGAGI. The CDR3 is made up of 11 amino acids. V was pared by 2 bases and J by 5 bases, with 3 bases between. In DNA, the CDR3 is TGTGCCAGCAGTTACAGGGAGACCCAGTACTTC. This encodes CASSYRETQYF.